Listed here are 19 T cell receptor beta chains from one sample, sequenced in a study of blood T cell repertoires in COVID-19. Using immunoSEQ multiplex PCR, the repertoire was profiled, and TCRdb retains in-frame clones only, with some absent. The repertoire holds fewer than 350,000 clones, with 87% as singletons. The material sequenced was peripheral blood. These receptors were taken from a woman aged 45-65 years who had recovered from COVID-19.

The chain has TRBV27 and TRBJ1-1; 8 positions agree with TRBD1. The CDR3 consists of 15 residues. Germline lookup yields CDR1 MNHEY and CDR2 SMNVEV (reference sequence). V shed 5 bases and J 4 bases; nucleotides not matched to a gene: 9. The DNA of the CDR3 is TGTGCCAGCAGTCCCCGGACAGGGCGGTCCACTGAAGCTTTCTTT. Translation gives CASSPRTGRSTEAFF.

This clone was seen once. The chain uses TRBV2 and TRBJ2-5; 8 positions agree with TRBD2. V lost 2 bases to trimming and J lost 5 bases; unmatched junction nucleotides: 13. This CDR3 has 17 amino acids. Looked up from germline, CDR1 is SNHLY and CDR2 is FYNNEI. The CDR3: CASSEILGLENWETQYF. The CDR3 DNA reads as TGTGCCAGCAGTGAAATTTTGGGACTAGAAAATTGGGAGACCCAGTACTTC.

The chain couples TRBV7-2 to TRBJ1-2, with TRBD1 as a possible D gene (5 bases). V was trimmed by 6 bases and J by 2 bases, leaving 10 bases between them. There are 13 residues in the CDR3. Germline V gives CDR1 SGHTA, CDR2 FQGNSA. The CDR3: CASSGRVNYGYTF. In DNA form, the CDR3 reads TGTGCCAGCAGTGGCAGGGTGAACTATGGCTACACCTTC.

This sequence joins TRBV24-1 and TRBJ2-5, with 10 bases fitting TRBD2. The CDR3 contains 16 residues. V lost 5 bases to trimming and J lost 7 bases; unmatched junction nucleotides: 12. Germline V gene sequence: CDR1 KGHDR, CDR2 SFDVKD. The CDR3 is CATSARASGGPRTQYF. CDR3 bases: TGTGCCACCAGTGCCAGGGCTAGCGGGGGCCCCAGGACCCAGTACTTC.

This clone was seen only a few times. The V gene is TRBV5-1, the J gene TRBJ2-1; tentative D call: TRBD2 (6 bases). Germline CDR1 reads SGHRS; CDR2 reads YFSETQ. The CDR3 loop spans 15 amino acids. V dropped 6 bases and J dropped 9 bases, with 22 bases sitting between them. CDR3 amino acids: CASTEGSARLFEQFF. The CDR3 DNA sequence: TGCGCCAGCACGGAGGGGTCCGCGCGTCTATTTGAGCAGTTCTTC.

CDR3 amino acids: CASSRGTGGREQYF. CDR3 bases: TGTGCCAGCAGCCGGGGGACAGGGGGTCGCGAGCAGTACTTC. J is TRBJ2-7 and V is TRBV3-1 (or the pseudogene TRBV3-2), with 11 positions matching TRBD1. The CDR3 has 14 residues. CDR1 is LGHDT, CDR2 YNNKEL, per germline (reference sequence). J lost 6 bases, V lost 4 bases, and 5 bases had no gene match.

This chain's CDR3 is CASSTSGSSSTGEQYF. The DNA for the CDR3 is TGTGCCAGCAGTACTAGCGGGAGTTCTTCAACCGGCGAGCAGTACTTC. V is TRBV28 and J is TRBJ2-7; 11 bases match TRBD2. The CDR3 consists of 16 residues. Germline-derived CDR1 and CDR2 are MDHEN and SYDVKM. Losses at the gene ends were 5 bases for V and 6 bases for J; bases not matched to a gene: 12.

The chain couples TRBV18 to TRBJ1-2, with D hard to call. The CDR3 covers 14 residues. The germline gives CDR1 KGHSH, CDR2 LQKENI. V lost 3 bases, J lost 8 bases, and 16 bases lay in between. CDR3 DNA: TGTGCCAGCTCACCCGAAGACACACTGGTGGGCTACACCTTC. Its protein product is CASSPEDTLVGYTF.

The CDR3 nucleotides read TGTGCCAGCAGCCAGCAGGACAGCCTTAATGAAAAACTGTTTTTT. This sequence encodes CASSQQDSLNEKLFF. The rearrangement links TRBV4-2 to TRBJ1-4; D may be TRBD1 (6 bases). The germline CDR1 and CDR2 sequences are LGHNA and YNFKEQ. CDR3 size: 15 residues. With 3 bases removed from V and 4 bases from J, the gap between germline ends came to 12 bases.

V usage is TRBV7-2 and J usage is TRBJ2-3; 7 nucleotides agree with TRBD2. V was pared by 5 bases and J by 2 bases, with 10 bases of the junction left unmatched. CDR1 and CDR2 from the germline V gene are SGHTA and FQGNSA. CDR3 size: 16 residues. CDR3 nucleotide sequence: TGTGCCAGCAGCCGTCAGGCGAGCGGGGACACAGATACGCAGTATTTT. It specifies CASSRQASGDTDTQYF.

The genes are TRBV18 and TRBJ1-5; possible D gene TRBD1, 5 bases. Trimming took 2 bases from V and 7 from J, leaving 9 bases between them. CDR3 size: 13 residues. Germline V gene lookup returns CDR1 KGHSH and CDR2 LQKENI. This CDR3 reads CASSPVTAQPQHF. The CDR3 DNA follows: TGTGCCAGCTCACCAGTGACAGCCCAGCCCCAGCATTTT.

This clone has a single count. The chain links TRBV9 to TRBJ2-1; 7 bases map to TRBD1. V gave up 4 bases and J gave up 0 bases; unmatched junction bases: 7. Germline-derived CDR1 and CDR2 are SGDLS and YYNGEE. CDR3 length equals 16 residues. The DNA of the CDR3 is TGTGCCAGCAGCCCTCCGGGGACAGCCTCCTACAATGAGCAGTTCTTC. As protein: CASSPPGTASYNEQFF.

The V call is TRBV7-8, the J call TRBJ2-5; D possibly corresponds to TRBD2 (6 bases). Per germline, CDR1 SGHVS and CDR2 FQNEAQ. Trimming removed 6 bases at V and 5 bases at J, with 16 bases between. There are 14 residues in the CDR3. The CDR3 DNA reads TGTGCCAGCAGTTGGGGCCCGGGGAGGGAGACCCAGTACTTC. This sequence encodes CASSWGPGRETQYF.

This clone was seen at least ten times. CDR3 nucleotide sequence: TGCGCCAGCAGCCGGGACAGAAATCAGCCCCAGCATTTT. Translating gives CASSRDRNQPQHF. The V gene is TRBV4-1, the J gene TRBJ1-5; 7 bases align to TRBD1. CDR1 and CDR2 from the germline V gene are MGHRA and YSYEKL. Trimming cost V 4 bases and J 4 bases; bases outside gene matches: 1. The CDR3 covers 13 residues.

V usage is TRBV6-5 and J usage is TRBJ2-7; 8 nucleotides match TRBD1. CDR1 and CDR2 from the germline V gene are MNHEY and SVGAGI. There are 14 residues in the CDR3. J was trimmed by 4 bases and V by 4 bases; bases with no gene match: 6. CDR3 DNA: TGTGCCAGCAGTTGGACAGGGAATCTTTACGAGCAGTACTTC. It translates to CASSWTGNLYEQYF.

This clone was seen just once. V gene TRBV19 combines with J gene TRBJ2-2; 8 bases are shared with TRBD1. Trimming removed 3 bases from V and 5 bases from J; junction bases left unmatched: 2. CDR3 length: 14 residues. CDR1 and CDR2 from the germline V gene are LNHDA and SQIVND (reference sequence). CDR3 bases: TGTGCCAGTAGTATCGGGACAGGTACCGGGGAGCTGTTTTTT. Translating gives CASSIGTGTGELFF.

The chain joins TRBV11-3 to TRBJ2-1; 8 positions agree with TRBD1. The V segment lost 1 base and the J segment 5 bases; nucleotides outside the gene matches: 4. CDR3 length: 15 residues. Germline loops: CDR1 SGHNT, CDR2 YENEEA. CDR3 nucleotides: TGTGCCAGCAGCTTAGGACAGGGGTCCCACAATGAGCAGTTCTTC. This translates into CASSLGQGSHNEQFF.

J is TRBJ2-1 and V is TRBV6-4; TRBD2 matches at 12 bases. CDR3 size: 15 residues. V gave up 10 bases and J gave up 8 bases; unmatched junction bases: 12. Germline V gives CDR1 MRHNA, CDR2 SNTAGT. CDR3 residues: CATSRTSGISDEQFF. CDR3 DNA sequence: TGTGCCACCAGCCGGACTAGCGGGATTAGTGATGAGCAGTTCTTC.

The rearrangement links TRBV18 to TRBJ2-7; 7 positions agree with TRBD2. The germline V gene encodes CDR1 KGHSH and CDR2 LQKENI. V shed 6 bases, J shed 9 bases, and the junction held 5 bases outside the gene matches. The CDR3 sequence is 11 residues long. The CDR3 region is CASSPGGRQYF. In DNA form, the CDR3 reads TGTGCCAGCTCCCCGGGGGGACGGCAGTACTTC.